These 28 T cell receptor beta chains share one sample of origin, sequenced in a study of T cells in Graves' hyperthyroidism and ophthalmopathy. The investigators amplified TCR beta CDR3 regions from RNA transcripts. A first-round RT-PCR of the TCR CDR3 used the HTBI primer set. TCRdb re-derived calls from the multiplex PCR reads in MiXCR, one entry per CDR3 protein. The data contain 300,000 to 350,000 distinct CDR3 sequences, roughly a fifth of them singletons. The specimen was blood. The receptors here all came from a woman between 45 and 60 years old with Graves' hyperthyroidism.

This clonotype was seen repeatedly, ten times or more. The chain joins TRBV28 to TRBJ1-1; TRBD1 agrees at 7 bases. The ends lost 5 bases at V and 11 bases at J; junction bases unmatched: 8. Germline V gene data show CDR1 as MDHEN and CDR2 as SYDVKM. The CDR3 loop spans 12 amino acids. The CDR3 reads CASSPQQGSAFF. Here the CDR3 DNA reads TGTGCCAGCAGTCCACAACAGGGGTCGGCTTTCTTT. Drawing the rest from reference TRBV28 and TRBJ1-1, the complete variable domain is DVKVTQSSRYLVKRTGEKVFLECVQDMDHENMFWYRQDPGLGLRLIYFSYDVKMKEKGDIPEGYSVSREKKERFSLILESASTNQTSMYLCASSPQQGSAFFGQGTRLTVV.

This clonotype was recorded at least ten times. The chain recombines TRBV7-9 with TRBJ2-1; 8 bases align to TRBD2. The CDR3 totals 12 residues. Germline loops: CDR1 SEHNR, CDR2 FQNEAQ (reference sequence). The V and J ends lost 3 bases and 10 bases, in that order; junction bases with no gene match: 2. CDR3 in amino acids: CASSFSGEEQFF. The DNA of the CDR3 is TGTGCCAGCAGCTTTAGCGGGGAGGAGCAGTTCTTC.

This clonotype was observed a few times. The chain joins TRBV10-3 to TRBJ2-1; TRBD2 agrees at 14 bases. Germline assignment: CDR1 ENHRY and CDR2 SYGVKD. The V and J ends lost 10 bases and 9 bases, in that order; junction bases with no gene match: 5. The CDR3 has 13 amino acids. CDR3 loop: CATGTSGGPEQFF. In DNA form, the CDR3 reads TGTGCCACCGGGACTAGCGGGGGACCTGAGCAGTTCTTC.

The sample holds many counts of this clonotype. The J gene is TRBJ2-7, the V gene TRBV29-1; the D gene is possibly TRBD2 (6 bases). CDR1 is SQVTM and CDR2 is ANQGSEA in the germline V gene. V gave up 3 bases and J gave up 2 bases, with 8 bases separating them. The CDR3 is 12 amino acids. DNA for the CDR3: TGCAGCGTTGACGGAGGGCCCTACGAGCAGTACTTC. This sequence encodes CSVDGGPYEQYF.

This clonotype has a count of ten or more. The rearrangement joins TRBV9 to TRBJ2-7; D is unclear. Between the trimmed V and J ends, which lost 0 bases and 1 base, there was a span of 11 bases. Germline V gene data show CDR1 as SGDLS and CDR2 as YYNGEE. The CDR3 has 15 residues. CDR3 DNA sequence: TGTGCCAGCAGCGTAGATAAGGGAAGGTCCTACGAGCAGTACTTC. Amino acids: CASSVDKGRSYEQYF.

This clonotype showed up just a few times. V usage is TRBV29-1 and J usage is TRBJ1-3, with D perhaps matching TRBD1 (6 bases). The CDR3 has 14 residues. V was shortened by 4 bases and J by 1 base, with 11 bases between the two germline ends. In germline, CDR1 is SQVTM, CDR2 ANQGSEA. CDR3 nucleotide sequence: TGCAGCGTTGTTAGTACAGGGTCTGGAAACACCATATATTTT. It translates to CSVVSTGSGNTIYF.

The CDR3 reads CASSSLTSGPNNEQFF. DNA of the CDR3: TGTGCCAGCAGTTCCCTGACTAGCGGGCCTAACAATGAGCAGTTCTTC. The chain carries TRBV28 and TRBJ2-1; 10 nucleotides line up with TRBD2. CDR3 length: 16 residues. Losses at the gene ends were 4 bases for V and 5 bases for J; bases not matched to a gene: 8. Germline CDR1 and CDR2: MDHEN and SYDVKM. Variable domain in full (rest from reference TRBV28 and TRBJ2-1): DVKVTQSSRYLVKRTGEKVFLECVQDMDHENMFWYRQDPGLGLRLIYFSYDVKMKEKGDIPEGYSVSREKKERFSLILESASTNQTSMYLCASSSLTSGPNNEQFFGPGTRLTVL.

The chain links TRBV15 to TRBJ1-2, with TRBD1 matching over 7 bases. Germline V gene sequence: CDR1 LNHNV, CDR2 YYDKDF (reference sequence). The CDR3 runs 14 residues. J lost 8 bases, V lost 1 base, and 7 bases had no gene match. The CDR3 sequence: CATSRGQGTEGYTF. The CDR3 region has the DNA TGTGCCACCAGCAGAGGACAGGGAACGGAGGGCTACACCTTC.

This clonotype was seen a handful of times. This chain connects TRBV7-9 to TRBJ1-1; D unresolved. The V end lost 3 bases, the J end lost 4 bases, and 9 bases lay between the germline ends. CDR3 length equals 13 residues. Germline values: CDR1 SEHNR, CDR2 FQNEAQ (reference sequence). The CDR3: CASSFWRLTEAFF. CDR3 nucleotides: TGTGCCAGCAGCTTCTGGAGACTCACTGAAGCTTTCTTT.

V and J are TRBV28 and TRBJ1-4; weak D call: TRBD1 (5 bases). CDR3 length: 16 residues. Germline V CDR1 and CDR2: MDHEN, SYDVKM. Trimming shortened V by 6 bases and J by 3 bases, and 17 bases separated the two germline ends. CDR3 nucleotides: TGTGCCAGCAGCCGCGGGACGGCCCCAGCTAATGAAAAACTGTTTTTT. Residues: CASSRGTAPANEKLFF.

This clonotype was counted many times. V usage is TRBV5-1 and J usage is TRBJ2-1; TRBD1 might be the D (6 bases). The CDR3 has 14 residues. V was shortened by 0 bases and J by 5 bases, with 9 bases between the two germline ends. CDR1 is SGHRS and CDR2 is YFSETQ in the germline V gene. DNA for the CDR3: TGCGCCAGCAGCTTGGGAGGGGGAGACAATGAGCAGTTCTTC. Translating it yields CASSLGGGDNEQFF.

This clonotype was detected only a few times. The chain has TRBV7-9 and TRBJ2-1, with 13 nucleotides matching TRBD2. This CDR3 region has 17 residues. Trimming at V came to 5 bases and at J to 8 bases, leaving 12 bases not matched to a gene. CDR1 is SEHNR, CDR2 FQNEAQ, per germline (reference sequence). The CDR3 nucleotides read TGTGCCAGCAGCACGACGGAACTAGCGGGAGGGAGGCATGAGCAGTTCTTC. Translating it yields CASSTTELAGGRHEQFF.

This chain links TRBV7-9 with TRBJ2-5; 8 bases are shared with TRBD2. This CDR3 comprises 12 residues. V lost 1 base and J lost 12; bases outside the gene matches: 4. The germline V gene encodes CDR1 SEHNR and CDR2 FQNEAQ (reference sequence). CDR3: CASSLVSGAKYF. Written as DNA, the CDR3 is TGTGCCAGCAGCTTAGTTAGCGGGGCCAAGTACTTC.

On this clonotype itself: This may be a read error, as it is one base from a much larger clone. This chain links TRBV3-1 with TRBJ2-3; 11 bases map to TRBD2. Per the germline V gene, CDR1 is LGHDT and CDR2 is YNNKEL (reference sequence). This CDR3 is 15 amino acids long. This chain's CDR3 is CASSRGLAGSDTQCF. As DNA, the CDR3 is TGTGCCAGCAGCCGAGGACTAGCGGGTTCAGATACGCAGTGTTTT.

This clonotype has ten or more counts. The rearrangement uses TRBV29-1 and TRBJ1-1, with TRBD1 identical over 7 bases. The V segment lost 1 base and the J segment 1 base; nucleotides outside the gene matches: 0. Germline-derived CDR1 and CDR2 are SQVTM and ANQGSEA. The CDR3 length is 13 residues. CDR3 sequence: CSVEGTGNTEAFF. The CDR3 DNA is TGCAGCGTTGAAGGGACAGGGAACACTGAAGCTTTCTTT.

This clonotype was observed a few times. V and J are TRBV10-3 and TRBJ1-3; D is undetermined. V was shortened by 2 bases and J by 2 bases, with 10 bases between the two germline ends. Germline V CDR1 and CDR2: ENHRY, SYGVKD. CDR3 size: 15 residues. The CDR3 loop is CAISEAGYPGNTIYF. DNA of the CDR3: TGTGCCATCAGTGAGGCGGGGTACCCTGGAAACACCATATATTTT.

The V call is TRBV3-1, the J call TRBJ2-1; D is ambiguous. The V end was cut by 0 bases, the J end by 2 bases, with 8 bases between. CDR3 length equals 15 residues. Germline-derived CDR1 and CDR2 are LGHDT and YNNKEL (reference sequence). For the CDR3, the DNA is TGTGCCAGCAGCCAAGAGGGTCAGCCCTACAATGAGCAGTTCTTC. This translates into CASSQEGQPYNEQFF.

This clonotype was observed a few times. The rearrangement joins TRBV5-1 to TRBJ1-3, with 7 bases that match TRBD1. With 4 bases clipped from V and 1 base from J, the junction kept 8 bases outside the gene matches. CDR3 length: 16 residues. Germline loops: CDR1 SGHRS, CDR2 YFSETQ. The CDR3 coding sequence is TGCGCCAGCAGCGAAGGACAGGCGGCATCTGGAAACACCATATATTTT. Translating gives CASSEGQAASGNTIYF. The full variable domain, completed using reference TRBV5-1 and TRBJ1-3, is KAGVTQTPRYLIKTRGQQVTLSCSPISGHRSVSWYQQTPGQGLQFLFEYFSETQRNKGNFPGRFSGRQFSNSRSEMNVSTLELGDSALYLCASSEGQAASGNTIYFGEGSWLTVV.

The rearrangement joins TRBV10-2 to TRBJ1-5; 7 bases fit TRBD1. This CDR3 is 14 amino acids long. CDR1 and CDR2 (germline): WSHSY, SAAADI. The trim removed 5 bases at V and 4 bases at J, leaving 5 bases unmatched. The CDR3 is CASSYPGQNQPQHF. The CDR3 DNA follows: TGCGCCAGCAGTTATCCGGGACAGAATCAGCCCCAGCATTTT.

This clonotype came up many times. The V gene is TRBV30, the J gene TRBJ2-1, with D possibly called TRBD1 or TRBD2 (5 bases each). V gave up 0 bases and J gave up 7 bases, with 16 bases separating them. There are 15 residues in the CDR3. The germline V gene encodes CDR1 GTSNPN and CDR2 SVGIG (reference sequence). The CDR3 loop is CAWSVGTQGQNEQFF. CDR3 in DNA: TGTGCCTGGAGTGTGGGGACCCAGGGCCAAAATGAGCAGTTCTTC.

Ten or more counts support this clonotype. This chain uses TRBV27 with TRBJ2-4, with a tentative D call TRBD2 (6 bases). V gave up 3 bases and J gave up 2 bases, with 8 bases separating them. The germline CDR1 and CDR2 sequences are MNHEY and SMNVEV (reference sequence). The CDR3 runs 14 residues. In DNA form, the CDR3 reads TGTGCCAGCAGTTTTGGGGGGACCAAAAACATTCAGTACTTC. This encodes CASSFGGTKNIQYF.

This clonotype was observed at least ten times. This chain uses TRBV18 with TRBJ2-3, with D maybe TRBD2 (6 bases). This CDR3 contains 15 residues. CDR1 and CDR2 (germline): KGHSH, LQKENI. The V end lost 6 bases, the J end lost 5 bases, and 18 bases lay between the germline ends. The DNA for the CDR3 is TGTGCCAGCTCTATGCAAGACGGGAGCTTAGATACGCAGTATTTT. Translated: CASSMQDGSLDTQYF. The complete variable domain, with remaining parts taken from reference TRBV18 and TRBJ2-3, reads NAGVMQNPRHLVRRRGQEARLRCSPMKGHSHVYWYRQLPEEGLKFMVYLQKENIIDESGMPKERFSAEFPKEGPSILRIQQVVRGDSAAYFCASSMQDGSLDTQYFGPGTRLTVL.

This clonotype was observed a handful of times. A much larger clone sits a single nucleotide away, making a read error possible. This chain connects TRBV28 to TRBJ2-3; D gene unclear. This CDR3 has 15 residues. The V end lost 5 bases, the J end lost 3 bases, and 15 bases lay between the germline ends. CDR1 is MDHEN and CDR2 is SYDVKM in the germline V gene. The CDR3 is CASSPVWARTDTQYF. The CDR3 nucleotides are TGTGCCAGCAGTCCAGTGTGGGCTCGTACAGATACGCAGTATTTT.

There are many counts of this clonotype. The rearrangement uses TRBV7-2 and TRBJ2-5; D is tentatively TRBD1 or TRBD2 (5 bases each). This CDR3 is built from 16 residues. The germline V gene has CDR1 SGHTA and CDR2 FQGNSA. The germline V and J ends were trimmed by 1 base and 1 base, with 13 bases remaining between them. CDR3 nucleotides: TGTGCCAGCAGCTTAGTGGGACCCGGATTCCAAGAGACCCAGTACTTC. This sequence encodes CASSLVGPGFQETQYF.

This clonotype has only a few counts. The chain has TRBV7-9 and TRBJ1-1; TRBD1 agrees at 9 bases. Trimming took 8 bases from V and 5 from J; bases not matched to a gene: 6. CDR3 length: 13 amino acids. Germline-derived CDR1 and CDR2 are SEHNR and FQNEAQ (reference sequence). The CDR3, as DNA: TGTGCCAGCGAAGGACAGGGGAGGACTGAAGCTTTCTTT. This codes for CASEGQGRTEAFF. Variable domain in full (rest from reference TRBV7-9 and TRBJ1-1): DTGVSQNPRHKITKRGQNVTFRCDPISEHNRLYWYRQTLGQGPEFLTYFQNEAQLEKSRLLSDRFSAERPKGSFSTLEIQRTEQGDSAMYLCASEGQGRTEAFFGQGTRLTVV.

Regarding this clonotype: The junction and the germline gene differ at one end; a read error may be behind it. V and J are TRBV7-9 and TRBJ2-1, with 16 bases that match TRBD2. This CDR3 has 19 amino acids. Per the germline V gene, CDR1 is SEHNR and CDR2 is FQNEAQ (reference sequence). The CDR3 DNA reads TGTGCCAGCAGCTCGACGGGACTAGCGGGGGGGAGCTCCTACAATGAGCAGTCCTTC. Translating gives CASSSTGLAGGSSYNEQSF.

This clonotype was seen many times. This chain joins TRBV5-1 and TRBJ2-1; TRBD1 is a possible D gene (5 bases). Germline assignment: CDR1 SGHRS and CDR2 YFSETQ. The CDR3 loop spans 13 amino acids. Deletions cut 4 bases from V and 5 bases from J, with 10 bases between. CDR3 residues: CASSVQGDNEQFF. The CDR3 DNA reads TGCGCCAGCAGCGTCCAAGGGGACAATGAGCAGTTCTTC.

This clonotype was seen many times. This sequence joins TRBV9 and TRBJ1-1; D unclear. Trimming cost V 0 bases and J 3 bases, with 15 bases left between them. The CDR3 loop spans 16 amino acids. Germline CDR1 SGDLS, CDR2 YYNGEE. The CDR3 region has the DNA TGTGCCAGCAGCGTAGGACCACTACCAGCAGACACTGAAGCTTTCTTT. It codes for CASSVGPLPADTEAFF.